A selection of T cell receptor beta chains follows, all from one sample in a study of blood T cell repertoires in COVID-19. Only in-frame clones appear in the TCRdb table, and some are missing; sequencing was by immunoSEQ multiplex PCR. The table has over 100,000 clones, about 89% seen once; the top ten hold about an eighth. The specimen was peripheral blood. Receptors originate from a woman between 65 and 79 years old with COVID-19, enrolled during active disease. CDR3s include the opening cysteine and the closing phenylalanine or tryptophan. A D gene is named only where the DNA matches it firmly. Size is stated for part of the rows, as once, few or many counts, or as a class when the clone is expanded.

D: TRBD1; size: .; V: TRBV5-1; J: TRBJ2-7; CDR3: CASSPGTAYEQYF
D: TRBD1; size: .; V: TRBV19; J: TRBJ1-4; CDR3: CASSILLGQGNEKLFF
D: .; size: .; V: TRBV19; J: TRBJ1-6; CDR3: CASSLHRDNNSPLHF
D: .; size: once; V: TRBV27; J: TRBJ1-1; CDR3: CASSLEASRPKAFF
D: .; size: .; V: TRBV11-2; J: TRBJ1-2; CDR3: CASSLREQGYGYTF
D: TRBD1; size: once; V: TRBV19; J: TRBJ1-5; CDR3: CASNGQAINQPQHF
D: TRBD2; size: .; V: TRBV3-1/TRBV3-2; J: TRBJ2-1; CDR3: CASSATGTSAVDEQFF
D: .; size: .; V: TRBV2; J: TRBJ2-3; CDR3: CASRTASTDTQYF
D: TRBD1; size: .; V: TRBV4-1; J: TRBJ2-1; CDR3: CASSQGDRGTYNEQFF
D: TRBD1; size: .; V: TRBV7-2; J: TRBJ1-4; CDR3: CASSLLGGVTNEKLFF
D: TRBD1; size: .; V: TRBV6-2/TRBV6-3; J: TRBJ1-5; CDR3: CASSYPPGQGTGQPQHF
D: .; size: .; V: TRBV19; J: TRBJ2-1; CDR3: CASSTGLLIGAEQFF
D: TRBD1; size: .; V: TRBV30; J: TRBJ1-6; CDR3: CAWSWDRANSPLHF
D: TRBD1; size: .; V: TRBV5-1; J: TRBJ2-1; CDR3: CASSTTGGNWDEQFF
D: .; size: few; V: TRBV18; J: TRBJ1-4; CDR3: CASSRGIGEDEKLFF
D: TRBD2; size: .; V: TRBV7-9; J: TRBJ2-5; CDR3: CASSSLRGGNFQETQYF
D: TRBD1; size: .; V: TRBV6-6; J: TRBJ2-3; CDR3: CASSGGQGSTDTQYF
D: .; size: .; V: TRBV27; J: TRBJ1-1; CDR3: CASRIQGSGTEAFF
D: TRBD1; size: once; V: TRBV19; J: TRBJ1-3; CDR3: CASGGQGLSGNTIYF
D: TRBD2; size: .; V: TRBV11-1; J: TRBJ2-1; CDR3: CASSPRRGAYNEQFF
D: TRBD1; size: .; V: TRBV7-3; J: TRBJ2-3; CDR3: CASSLTGNSIDTQYF
D: .; size: .; V: TRBV10-2; J: TRBJ2-1; CDR3: CASSEVGGSAYNEQFF
D: .; size: .; V: TRBV7-3; J: TRBJ2-1; CDR3: CASSPLGGPYNEQFF
D: TRBD1; size: .; V: TRBV9; J: TRBJ1-1; CDR3: CASSARSHRTGGQNTEAFF
D: .; size: once; V: TRBV5-6; J: TRBJ1-2; CDR3: CASSPSTEYGYTF
D: TRBD2; size: .; V: TRBV4-1; J: TRBJ2-2; CDR3: CASSPRGRGANTGELFF
D: TRBD1; size: few; V: TRBV28; J: TRBJ1-4; CDR3: CASSLLGQGGEKLFF
D: .; size: .; V: TRBV27; J: TRBJ1-6; CDR3: CASSLTMGRNSPLHF
D: TRBD2; size: .; V: TRBV9; J: TRBJ2-1; CDR3: CASSSRTSGGANEQFF
D: TRBD1; size: .; V: TRBV7-9; J: TRBJ1-5; CDR3: CASSLPGTGRNQPQHF
D: .; size: .; V: TRBV5-6; J: TRBJ1-2; CDR3: CASSLGQNYGYTF
D: TRBD1; size: once; V: TRBV5-1; J: TRBJ1-3; CDR3: CASSLGQGSSSGNTIYF
D: TRBD1; size: .; V: TRBV10-3; J: TRBJ1-5; CDR3: CATQGQGGLQPQHF
D: .; size: .; V: TRBV14; J: TRBJ1-6; CDR3: CASSQVGLDLHF
D: .; size: .; V: TRBV3-1/TRBV3-2; J: TRBJ1-5; CDR3: CASSQSRAGGRQPQHF
D: TRBD2; size: few; V: TRBV18; J: TRBJ2-1; CDR3: CASSLSGYNEQFF
D: TRBD1; size: .; V: TRBV11-2; J: TRBJ1-1; CDR3: CASSLGLGQRGKAFF
D: .; size: .; V: TRBV28; J: TRBJ2-1; CDR3: CASSLSKPGGPEQFF
D: .; size: .; V: TRBV6-2/TRBV6-3; J: TRBJ1-1; CDR3: CASSTEMPLEAFF
D: .; size: .; V: TRBV7-6; J: TRBJ2-2; CDR3: CASSNRVTGELFF
D: .; size: .; V: TRBV3-1/TRBV3-2; J: TRBJ1-1; CDR3: CASTRGQITMNTEAFF
D: .; size: .; V: TRBV2; J: TRBJ1-2; CDR3: CASRKGQGGDGYTF
D: .; size: .; V: TRBV6-1; J: TRBJ1-2; CDR3: CASSEFRGRYGYTF
D: TRBD2; size: .; V: TRBV6-2/TRBV6-3; J: TRBJ2-2; CDR3: CASSGLAGETGELFF
D: .; size: .; V: TRBV19; J: TRBJ1-5; CDR3: CASSILGGNQPQHF
D: TRBD1; size: .; V: TRBV10-3; J: TRBJ1-2; CDR3: CAIRATGGGYTF
D: TRBD1; size: few; V: TRBV18; J: TRBJ1-5; CDR3: CASAPNYPGTGGRPQHF
D: .; size: few; V: TRBV28; J: TRBJ1-5; CDR3: CASSINTNSNQPQHF